The 15 T cell receptor beta chains reported below all come from one sample, sequenced in a study of Graves' ophthalmopathy and Graves' hyperthyroidism. TCR beta CDR3 regions were amplified from RNA transcripts. Second-round multiplex PCR followed a first-round RT-PCR using HTBI primers. TCRdb redid the calling of the multiplex PCR reads with MiXCR, one entry per CDR3 protein. The table has hundreds of thousands of distinct CDR3 sequences, around a fifth seen once. Sequencing used peripheral blood. Receptor source: a woman aged 18 to 35 with stable Graves' hyperthyroidism.

This clonotype was seen at least ten times. The chain recombines TRBV6-5 with TRBJ2-5, with a tentative D call TRBD1 (6 bases). V lost 0 bases to trimming and J lost 3 bases, with 11 bases between them. This CDR3 comprises 15 residues. The germline V gene encodes CDR1 MNHEY and CDR2 SVGAGI. The CDR3 reads CASSYSGAGEETQYF. Written as DNA, the CDR3 is TGTGCCAGCAGTTACTCCGGGGCAGGGGAAGAGACCCAGTACTTC.

This sequence joins TRBV12-3 or TRBV12-4 and TRBJ1-1; 8 nucleotides agree with TRBD1. Trimming removed 4 bases from V and 5 bases from J; junction bases left unmatched: 9. This CDR3 region has 15 residues. Written as DNA, the CDR3 is TGTGCCAGCAGTTGGGGACAGGCCACGGGGACTGAAGCTTTCTTT. Translation: CASSWGQATGTEAFF.

This clonotype has at least ten counts. This chain connects TRBV12-3 or TRBV12-4 to TRBJ2-7, with 7 positions matching TRBD2. The CDR3 has 14 amino acids. The V and J ends lost 3 bases and 3 bases, in that order; junction bases with no gene match: 5. CDR3 DNA: TGTGCCAGCAGTTTTGGGGGGGACGGCTACGAGCAGTACTTC. It specifies CASSFGGDGYEQYF.

This clonotype was seen at least ten times. This chain links TRBV6-1 with TRBJ2-2; D call uncertain. The CDR3 totals 12 residues. From germline, CDR1 is MNHNS and CDR2 SASEGT. The ends were cut back, 0 bases at V and 6 bases at J, with 2 bases in the middle. The CDR3 coding sequence is TGTGCCAGCAGTGAAGCGCCCGGGGAGCTGTTTTTT. It encodes CASSEAPGELFF.

This clonotype was observed at least ten times. This rearrangement joins TRBV28 to TRBJ1-5, with D unresolved. CDR3 length: 17 amino acids. V was trimmed by 6 bases and J by 0 bases, leaving 18 bases between them. Germline CDR1 MDHEN, CDR2 SYDVKM. The CDR3 bases are TGTGCCAGCAGACACTTGAGCCTGAGGAATAGCAATCAGCCCCAGCATTTT. Its translation is CASRHLSLRNSNQPQHF. Full variable domain (outside the CDR3, taken from reference TRBV28 and TRBJ1-5): DVKVTQSSRYLVKRTGEKVFLECVQDMDHENMFWYRQDPGLGLRLIYFSYDVKMKEKGDIPEGYSVSREKKERFSLILESASTNQTSMYLCASRHLSLRNSNQPQHFGDGTRLSIL.

The table lists this clonotype with a few counts. The V and J genes are TRBV6-8 and TRBJ2-7; TRBD2 aligns across 12 bases. The junction had 12 bases not matched to a gene; V was cut back by 6 bases and J by 0 bases. Germline V CDR1 and CDR2: MNHGY, SAAAGT. The CDR3 is made up of 18 amino acids. This chain's CDR3 is CASRDSSGRASSSYEQYF. The CDR3 region has the DNA TGTGCCAGCAGAGACTCTAGCGGGAGGGCCTCGAGCTCCTACGAGCAGTACTTC.

In the case of this clonotype: A read error is possible here, since a much larger clone lies one base away. This chain joins TRBV3-1 and TRBJ1-1, with TRBD1 as a possible D gene (5 bases). The CDR3 covers 16 residues. The V gene lost 1 base and the J gene lost 5 bases, with 17 bases spanning the gap. Germline CDR1 reads LGHDT; CDR2 reads YNNKEL (reference sequence). The CDR3 bases are TGTGCCAGCAGCCAAGGTGAATTCGCAGGGCGAACTGAAGCTTTCTTT. Protein product: CASSQGEFAGRTEAFF.

This chain uses TRBV6-5 with TRBJ1-2, with a possible D match to TRBD1 (5 bases). V was cut by 4 bases and J by 8 bases, with 11 bases left in between. CDR1 and CDR2 (germline): MNHEY, SVGAGI. The CDR3 totals 12 residues. Here the CDR3 DNA reads TGTGCCAGCAGTTGGGGGAGGATGGGCTACACCTTC. This translates into CASSWGRMGYTF.

V is TRBV27 and J is TRBJ1-1, with D possibly matching TRBD1 (6 bases). From germline, CDR1 is MNHEY and CDR2 SMNVEV (reference sequence). V was shortened by 5 bases and J by 1 base, with 14 bases between the two germline ends. The CDR3 is made up of 15 amino acids. CDR3 nucleotides: TGTGCCAGCAGTCCCGACAGAGGGGGGAACACTGAAGCTTTCTTT. This sequence encodes CASSPDRGGNTEAFF.

This clonotype appeared many times. This chain connects TRBV29-1 to TRBJ1-2, with D perhaps matching TRBD1 (6 bases). The CDR3 runs 12 residues. Germline CDR1 and CDR2: SQVTM and ANQGSEA. V gave up 4 bases and J gave up 4 bases, with 10 bases separating them. The CDR3 bases are TGCAGCGTTGCCACAGGGCGCTATGGCTACACCTTC. Protein sequence: CSVATGRYGYTF.

The chain joins TRBV29-1 to TRBJ1-1; D call uncertain. The CDR3 length is 10 residues. V was shortened by 7 bases and J by 3 bases, with 6 bases between the two germline ends. The germline gives CDR1 SQVTM, CDR2 ANQGSEA. The CDR3 loop reads CSAQDTEAFF. CDR3 nucleotides: TGCAGCGCTCAGGACACTGAAGCTTTCTTT.

This clonotype was recorded at least ten times. This rearrangement joins TRBV6-2 or TRBV6-3 to TRBJ2-7; possibly TRBD1 for D (5 bases). CDR3 size: 16 residues. Between the trimmed V and J ends, which lost 7 bases and 2 bases, there was a span of 21 bases. CDR1 MNHEY and CDR2 SVGEGT come from the germline V gene. CDR3 DNA: TGTGCCAGCACTCCCCCTGGGGCTTTATCACCCTACGAGCAGTACTTC. As protein: CASTPPGALSPYEQYF.

This clonotype has ten or more counts. This chain connects TRBV20-1 to TRBJ1-1; D call uncertain. With 5 bases removed from V and 0 bases from J, the gap between germline ends came to 10 bases. The CDR3 totals 13 residues. Germline V gene sequence: CDR1 DFQATT, CDR2 SNEGSKA (reference sequence). The chain's CDR3 is CSAAQYMNTEAFF. DNA of the CDR3: TGCAGTGCTGCCCAGTATATGAACACTGAAGCTTTCTTT.

This clonotype was seen many times. This chain uses TRBV27 with TRBJ2-7; 7 nucleotides match TRBD2. Trimming at V came to 5 bases and at J to 6 bases, leaving 13 bases not matched to a gene. Germline CDR1 is MNHEY and CDR2 is SMNVEV (reference sequence). The CDR3 runs 15 residues. The CDR3 is CASSPRGLAVAEQYF. In nucleotides, the CDR3 is TGTGCCAGCAGTCCAAGGGGTCTAGCGGTCGCCGAGCAGTACTTC.

This clonotype was recorded a few times. The chain has TRBV4-2 and TRBJ2-2, with 8 bases lining up with TRBD2. Germline V gene data show CDR1 as LGHNA and CDR2 as YNFKEQ. This CDR3 region has 17 residues. Losses at the gene ends were 0 bases for V and 0 bases for J; bases not matched to a gene: 3. The DNA for the CDR3 is TGTGCCAGCAGCCAAGAGCTAGCGGGTTCGAACACCGGGGAGCTGTTTTTT. Residues: CASSQELAGSNTGELFF.